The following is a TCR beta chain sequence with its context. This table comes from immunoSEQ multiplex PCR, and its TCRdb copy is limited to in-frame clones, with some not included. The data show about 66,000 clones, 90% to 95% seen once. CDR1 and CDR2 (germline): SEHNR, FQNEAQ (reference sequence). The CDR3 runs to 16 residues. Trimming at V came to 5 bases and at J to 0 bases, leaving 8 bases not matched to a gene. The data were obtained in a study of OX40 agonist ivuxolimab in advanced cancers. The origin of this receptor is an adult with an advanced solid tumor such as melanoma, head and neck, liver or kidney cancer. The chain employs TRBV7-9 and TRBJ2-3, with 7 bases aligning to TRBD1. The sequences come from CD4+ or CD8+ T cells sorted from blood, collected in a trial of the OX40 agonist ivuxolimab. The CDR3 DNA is TGTGCCAGCAGCCAGGGACAGCTCCCAAGCACAGATACGCAGTATTTT. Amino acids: CASSQGQLPSTDTQYF.